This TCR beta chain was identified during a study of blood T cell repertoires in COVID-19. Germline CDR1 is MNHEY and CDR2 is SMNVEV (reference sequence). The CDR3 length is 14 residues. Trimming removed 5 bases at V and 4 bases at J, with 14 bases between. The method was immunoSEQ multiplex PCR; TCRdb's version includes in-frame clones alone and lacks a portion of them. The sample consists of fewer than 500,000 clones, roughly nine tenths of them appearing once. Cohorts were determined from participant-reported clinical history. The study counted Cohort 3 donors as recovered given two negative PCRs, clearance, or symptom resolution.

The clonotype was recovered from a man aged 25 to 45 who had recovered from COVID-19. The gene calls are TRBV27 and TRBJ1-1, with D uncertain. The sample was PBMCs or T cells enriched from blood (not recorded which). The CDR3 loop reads CASSLEGGRTEAFF. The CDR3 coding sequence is TGTGCCAGCAGTCTAGAGGGTGGGCGCACTGAAGCTTTCTTT.